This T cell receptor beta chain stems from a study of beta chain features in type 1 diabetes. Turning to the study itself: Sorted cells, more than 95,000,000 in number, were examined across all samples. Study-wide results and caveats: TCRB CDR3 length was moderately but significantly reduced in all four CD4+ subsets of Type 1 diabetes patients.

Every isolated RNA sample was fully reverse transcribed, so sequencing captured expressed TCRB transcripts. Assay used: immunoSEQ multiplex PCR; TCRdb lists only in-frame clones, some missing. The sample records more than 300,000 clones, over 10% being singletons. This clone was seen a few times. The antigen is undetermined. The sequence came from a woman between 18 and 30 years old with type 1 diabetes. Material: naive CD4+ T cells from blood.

CDR3 sequence (DNA): TGTGCCAGCAGCTTACGGGGATACTATGGCTACACCTTC. Amino acid sequence: CASSLRGYYGYTF. The V and J genes are TRBV7-8 and TRBJ1-2; no definite D call. CDR3 length: 13 amino acids. From germline, CDR1 is SGHVS and CDR2 FQNEAQ. V lost 2 bases and J 3 bases, leaving 7 bases between the germline ends.